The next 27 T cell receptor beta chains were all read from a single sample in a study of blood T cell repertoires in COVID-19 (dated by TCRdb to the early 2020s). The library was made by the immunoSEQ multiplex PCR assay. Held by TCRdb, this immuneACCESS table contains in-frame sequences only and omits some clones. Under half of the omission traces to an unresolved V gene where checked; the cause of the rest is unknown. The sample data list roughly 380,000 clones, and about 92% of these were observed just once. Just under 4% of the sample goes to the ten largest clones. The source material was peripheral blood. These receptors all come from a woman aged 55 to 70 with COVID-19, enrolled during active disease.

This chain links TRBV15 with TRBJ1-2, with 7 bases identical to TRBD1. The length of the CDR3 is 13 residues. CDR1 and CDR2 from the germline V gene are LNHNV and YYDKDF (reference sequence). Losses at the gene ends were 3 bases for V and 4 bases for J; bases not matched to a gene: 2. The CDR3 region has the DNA TGTGCCACCAGCAGGGGACAGATCTATGGCTACACCTTC. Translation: CATSRGQIYGYTF.

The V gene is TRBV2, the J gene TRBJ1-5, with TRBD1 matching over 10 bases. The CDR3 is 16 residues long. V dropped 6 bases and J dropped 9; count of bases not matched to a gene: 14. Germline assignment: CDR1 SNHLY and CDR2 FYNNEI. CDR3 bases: TGTGCCAGCAGCGCGGACAGGGGACAGGGGTTTTTGCCCCAGCATTTT. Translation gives CASSADRGQGFLPQHF.

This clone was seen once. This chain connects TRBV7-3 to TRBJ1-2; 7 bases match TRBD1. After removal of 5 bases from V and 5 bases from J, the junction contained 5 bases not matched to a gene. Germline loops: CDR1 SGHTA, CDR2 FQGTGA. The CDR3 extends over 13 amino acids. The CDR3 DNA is TGTGCCAGCAGCACAAGACAGGGTTATGGCTACACCTTC. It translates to CASSTRQGYGYTF. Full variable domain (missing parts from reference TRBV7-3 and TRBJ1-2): GAGVSQTPSNKVTEKGKYVELRCDPISGHTALYWYRQSLGQGPEFLIYFQGTGAADDSGLPNDRFFAVRPEGSVSTLKIQRTERGDSAVYLCASSTRQGYGYTFGSGTRLTVV.

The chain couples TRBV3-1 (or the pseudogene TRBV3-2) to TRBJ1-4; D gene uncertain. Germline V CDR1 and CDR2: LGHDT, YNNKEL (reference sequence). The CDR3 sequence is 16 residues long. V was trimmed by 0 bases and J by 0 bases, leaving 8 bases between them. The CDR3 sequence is CASSQDTVATNEKLFF. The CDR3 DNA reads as TGTGCCAGCAGCCAAGATACAGTTGCAACTAATGAAAAACTGTTTTTT.

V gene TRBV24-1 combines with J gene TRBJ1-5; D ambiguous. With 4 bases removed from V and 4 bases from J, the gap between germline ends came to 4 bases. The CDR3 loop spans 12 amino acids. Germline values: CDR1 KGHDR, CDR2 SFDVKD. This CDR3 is CATSDPNQPQHF. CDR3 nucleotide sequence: TGTGCCACCAGTGACCCAAATCAGCCCCAGCATTTT.

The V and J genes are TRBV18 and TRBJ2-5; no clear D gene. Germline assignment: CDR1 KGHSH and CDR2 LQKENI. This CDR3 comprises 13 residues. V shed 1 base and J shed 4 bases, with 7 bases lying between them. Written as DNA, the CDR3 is TGTGCCAGCTCACCACAACTATTAGAGACCCAGTACTTC. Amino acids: CASSPQLLETQYF.

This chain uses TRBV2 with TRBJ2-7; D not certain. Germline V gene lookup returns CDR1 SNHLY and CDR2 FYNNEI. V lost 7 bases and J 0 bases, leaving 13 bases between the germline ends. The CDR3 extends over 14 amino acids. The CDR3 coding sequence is TGTGCCAGCATGGGCAGGCTAAGCTCCTACGAGCAGTACTTC. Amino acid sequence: CASMGRLSSYEQYF.

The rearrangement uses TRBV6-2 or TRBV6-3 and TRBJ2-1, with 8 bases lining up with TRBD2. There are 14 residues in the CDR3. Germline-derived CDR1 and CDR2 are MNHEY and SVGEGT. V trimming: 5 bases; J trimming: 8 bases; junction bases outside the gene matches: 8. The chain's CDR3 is CASSKRGQGDEQFF. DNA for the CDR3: TGTGCCAGCAGTAAGCGGGGGCAAGGTGATGAGCAGTTCTTC.

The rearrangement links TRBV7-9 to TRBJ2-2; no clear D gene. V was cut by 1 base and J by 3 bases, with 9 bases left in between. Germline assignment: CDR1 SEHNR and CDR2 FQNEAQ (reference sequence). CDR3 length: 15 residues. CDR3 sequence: CASSLDGGHTGELFF. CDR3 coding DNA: TGTGCCAGCAGCTTAGATGGTGGGCACACCGGGGAGCTGTTTTTT.

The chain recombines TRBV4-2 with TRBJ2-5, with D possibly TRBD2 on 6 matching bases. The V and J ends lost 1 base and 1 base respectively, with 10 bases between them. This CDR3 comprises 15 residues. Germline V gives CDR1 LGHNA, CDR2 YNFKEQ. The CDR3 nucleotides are TGTGCCAGCAGCCAAGGAGGGGACTCCCAAGAGACCCAGTACTTC. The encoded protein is CASSQGGDSQETQYF.

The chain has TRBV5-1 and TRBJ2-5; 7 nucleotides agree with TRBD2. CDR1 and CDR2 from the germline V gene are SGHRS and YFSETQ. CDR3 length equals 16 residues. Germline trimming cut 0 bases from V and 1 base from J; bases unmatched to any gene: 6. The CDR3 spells CASSLEGSGRQETQYF. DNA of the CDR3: TGCGCCAGCAGCTTGGAAGGTAGCGGGCGCCAAGAGACCCAGTACTTC.

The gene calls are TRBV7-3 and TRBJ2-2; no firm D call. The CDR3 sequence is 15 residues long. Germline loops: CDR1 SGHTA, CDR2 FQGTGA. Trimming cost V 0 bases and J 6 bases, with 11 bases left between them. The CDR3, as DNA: TGTGCCAGCAGCTTAACTAGCCTAAGTGCCGGGGAGCTGTTTTTT. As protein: CASSLTSLSAGELFF.

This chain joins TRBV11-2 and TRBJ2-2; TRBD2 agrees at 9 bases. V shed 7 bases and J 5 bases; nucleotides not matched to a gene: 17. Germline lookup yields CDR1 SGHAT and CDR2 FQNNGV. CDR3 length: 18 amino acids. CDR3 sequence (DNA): TGTGCCAGCACCCCTGTTGGGATGGCTAGCGGGGTTACCGGGGAGCTGTTTTTT. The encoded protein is CASTPVGMASGVTGELFF.

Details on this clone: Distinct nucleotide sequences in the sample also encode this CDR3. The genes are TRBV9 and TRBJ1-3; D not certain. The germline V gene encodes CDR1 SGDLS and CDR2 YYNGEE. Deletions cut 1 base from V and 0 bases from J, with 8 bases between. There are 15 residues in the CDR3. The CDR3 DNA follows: TGTGCCAGCAGCGTATCGTTCAGCTCTGGAAACACCATATATTTT. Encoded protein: CASSVSFSSGNTIYF.

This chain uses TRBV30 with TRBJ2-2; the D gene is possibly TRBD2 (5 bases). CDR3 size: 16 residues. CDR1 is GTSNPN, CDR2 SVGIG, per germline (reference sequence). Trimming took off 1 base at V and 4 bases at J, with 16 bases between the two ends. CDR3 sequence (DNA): TGTGCCTGGAGTGGCATTAATAAGGCGGGCACCGGGGAGCTGTTTTTT. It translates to CAWSGINKAGTGELFF. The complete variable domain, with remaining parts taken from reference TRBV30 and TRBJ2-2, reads SQTIHQWPATLVQPVGSPLSLECTVEGTSNPNLYWYRQAAGRGLQLLFYSVGIGQISSEVPQNLSASRPQDRQFILSSKKLLLSDSGFYLCAWSGINKAGTGELFFGEGSRLTVL.

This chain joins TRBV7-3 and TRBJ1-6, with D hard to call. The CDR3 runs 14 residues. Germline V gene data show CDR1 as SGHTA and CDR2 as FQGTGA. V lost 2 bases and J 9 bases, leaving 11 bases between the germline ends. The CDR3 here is CASSLQKGSSPLHF. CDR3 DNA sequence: TGTGCCAGCAGCTTACAGAAAGGGAGTTCACCCCTCCACTTT.

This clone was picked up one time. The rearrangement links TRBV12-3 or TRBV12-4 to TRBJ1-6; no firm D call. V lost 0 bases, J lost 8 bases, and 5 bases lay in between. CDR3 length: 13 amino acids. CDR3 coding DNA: TGTGCCAGCAGTTTAGCGCTATATTCACCCCTCCACTTT. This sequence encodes CASSLALYSPLHF.

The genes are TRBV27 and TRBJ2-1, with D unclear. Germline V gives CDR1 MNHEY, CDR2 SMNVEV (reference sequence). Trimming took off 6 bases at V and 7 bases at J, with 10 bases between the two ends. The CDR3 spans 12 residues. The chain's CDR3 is CASSLRLNEQFF. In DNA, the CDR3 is TGTGCCAGCAGCCTACGGTTAAATGAGCAGTTCTTC.

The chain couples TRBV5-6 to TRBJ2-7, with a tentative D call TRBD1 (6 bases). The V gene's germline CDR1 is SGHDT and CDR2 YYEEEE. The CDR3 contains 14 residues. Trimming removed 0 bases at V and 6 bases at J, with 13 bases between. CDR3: CASSLDLTGSEQYF. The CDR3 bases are TGTGCCAGCAGCTTGGACTTGACAGGATCCGAGCAGTACTTC.

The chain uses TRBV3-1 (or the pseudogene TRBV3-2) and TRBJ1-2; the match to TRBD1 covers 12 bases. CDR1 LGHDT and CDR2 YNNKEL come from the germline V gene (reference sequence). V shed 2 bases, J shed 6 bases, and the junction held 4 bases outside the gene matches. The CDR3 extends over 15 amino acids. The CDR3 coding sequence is TGTGCCAGCAGCCAATTTGGGACAGGGGGCAATGGCTACACCTTC. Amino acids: CASSQFGTGGNGYTF.

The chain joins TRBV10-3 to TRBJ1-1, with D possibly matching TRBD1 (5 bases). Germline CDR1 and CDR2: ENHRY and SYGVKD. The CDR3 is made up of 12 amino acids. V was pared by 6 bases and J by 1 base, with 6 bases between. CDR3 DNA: TGTGCCATCAGCGGGGGGAACACTGAAGCTTTCTTT. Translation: CAISGGNTEAFF.

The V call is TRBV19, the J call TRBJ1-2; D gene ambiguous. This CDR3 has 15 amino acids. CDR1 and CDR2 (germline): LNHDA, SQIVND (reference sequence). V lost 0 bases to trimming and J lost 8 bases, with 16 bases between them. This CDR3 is CASSIDFDQSAGYTF. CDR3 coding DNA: TGTGCCAGTAGTATAGATTTTGATCAGAGCGCGGGCTACACCTTC.

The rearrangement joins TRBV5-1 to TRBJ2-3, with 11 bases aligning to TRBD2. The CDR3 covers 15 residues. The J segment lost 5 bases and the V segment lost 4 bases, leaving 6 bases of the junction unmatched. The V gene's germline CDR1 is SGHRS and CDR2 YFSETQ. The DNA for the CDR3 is TGCGCCAGCAGCCCTTTTAGCGGGGGGGGAGATACGCAGTATTTT. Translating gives CASSPFSGGGDTQYF.

The CDR3 DNA sequence: TGTGCCAGCAGCCAAAAGGGGGAAAAAGTGTCCGGGGAGCTGTTTTTT. Amino acids: CASSQKGEKVSGELFF. The rearrangement uses TRBV3-1 (or the pseudogene TRBV3-2) and TRBJ2-2; possibly TRBD1 for D (6 bases). The CDR3 is 16 residues long. Germline V lookup: CDR1 LGHDT, CDR2 YNNKEL (reference sequence). V dropped 2 bases and J dropped 6 bases, with 16 bases sitting between them.

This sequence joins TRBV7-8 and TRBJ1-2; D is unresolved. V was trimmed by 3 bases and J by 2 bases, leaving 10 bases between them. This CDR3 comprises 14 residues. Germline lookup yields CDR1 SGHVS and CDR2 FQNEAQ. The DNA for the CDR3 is TGTGCCAGCAGCTTTTCAGAGGTCAACTATGGCTACACCTTC. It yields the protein CASSFSEVNYGYTF.

CDR3 in DNA: TGTGCCAGCAGTTTCCCTAGCGGCAATGAGCAGTTCTTC. Its protein product is CASSFPSGNEQFF. This chain uses TRBV12-3 or TRBV12-4 with TRBJ2-1, with 7 positions matching TRBD2. The CDR3 spans 13 residues. V trimming: 3 bases; J trimming: 6 bases; junction bases outside the gene matches: 2.

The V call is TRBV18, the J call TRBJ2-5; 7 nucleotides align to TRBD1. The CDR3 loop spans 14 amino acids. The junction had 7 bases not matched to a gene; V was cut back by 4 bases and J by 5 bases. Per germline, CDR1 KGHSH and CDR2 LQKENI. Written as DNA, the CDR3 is TGTGCCAGCTCACAAAGGACAGGCGGGGAGACCCAGTACTTC. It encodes CASSQRTGGETQYF.